The rows below give T cell receptor beta chains drawn from one sample of a study of neurological immune-mediated disorders. One entry per CDR3 protein results from TCRdb running MiXCR on the 5' RACE reads. The table lists 54,000 or so distinct CDR3 sequences, 3% to 4.5% of them singletons. Sequences were obtained from PBMCs. The receptors were sampled from a woman younger than 45 with multiple sclerosis. Both conserved end residues are part of each CDR3. The order of the fields is J gene, V gene, D gene, clone size, CDR3 protein, CDR3 DNA. D genes are given only for firm matches. Clone size, where shown, is once, few, many, or a class for clones that have expanded.

j_call: TRBJ1-2; v_call: TRBV12-3/TRBV12-4; d_call: TRBD1; clone_size: .; cdr3_aa: CASSFNRGGLGDGYTF; cdr3_nt: TGTGCCAGCAGTTTTAACAGGGGAGGCCTTGGTGATGGCTACACCTTC
j_call: TRBJ2-1; v_call: TRBV28; d_call: TRBD2; clone_size: many; cdr3_aa: CASTLAGYNEQFF; cdr3_nt: TGTGCCAGCACACTAGCGGGATACAATGAGCAGTTCTTC
j_call: TRBJ2-7; v_call: TRBV10-3; d_call: .; clone_size: many; cdr3_aa: CAISASSYEQYF; cdr3_nt: TGTGCCATCAGTGCTTCTTCCTACGAGCAGTACTTC
j_call: TRBJ2-4; v_call: TRBV20-1; d_call: TRBD2; clone_size: many; cdr3_aa: CSAAGTSGLLNIQYF; cdr3_nt: TGCAGTGCTGCCGGGACTAGCGGTCTTTTAAACATTCAGTACTTC
j_call: TRBJ2-7; v_call: TRBV7-2; d_call: .; clone_size: many; cdr3_aa: CASSLVLLGTGTYEQYF; cdr3_nt: TGTGCCAGCAGCTTAGTTTTATTGGGGACGGGCACCTACGAGCAGTACTTC
j_call: TRBJ2-3; v_call: TRBV6-5; d_call: TRBD2; clone_size: many; cdr3_aa: CASSPTSTSGPPDTQYF; cdr3_nt: TGTGCCAGCAGTCCCACATCCACTAGCGGCCCCCCTGATACGCAGTATTTT
j_call: TRBJ2-7; v_call: TRBV5-6; d_call: .; clone_size: many; cdr3_aa: CASSLVGRGAYEQYF; cdr3_nt: TGTGCCAGCAGCTTGGTTGGCAGGGGGGCCTACGAGCAGTACTTC
j_call: TRBJ2-5; v_call: TRBV5-6; d_call: .; clone_size: many; cdr3_aa: CASRAPKETQYF; cdr3_nt: TGTGCTAGCAGGGCCCCCAAAGAGACCCAGTACTTC
j_call: TRBJ2-2; v_call: TRBV5-1; d_call: .; clone_size: many; cdr3_aa: CASSLDVGNTGELFF; cdr3_nt: TGCGCCAGCAGCTTGGATGTCGGCAACACCGGGGAGCTGTTTTTT
j_call: TRBJ1-2; v_call: TRBV2; d_call: .; clone_size: .; cdr3_aa: CASSARQDLYGYTF; cdr3_nt: TGTGCCAGCAGCGCTCGACAAGACCTCTATGGCTACACCTTC
j_call: TRBJ2-7; v_call: TRBV20-1; d_call: .; clone_size: many; cdr3_aa: CSATLGTNEQYF; cdr3_nt: TGCAGTGCTACACTCGGGACGAACGAGCAGTACTTC
j_call: TRBJ2-7; v_call: TRBV10-3; d_call: TRBD2; clone_size: many; cdr3_aa: CAIGGVGQGDYEQYF; cdr3_nt: TGTGCCATCGGGGGGGTAGGGCAGGGTGACTACGAGCAGTACTTC
j_call: TRBJ1-6; v_call: TRBV3-1; d_call: .; clone_size: many; cdr3_aa: CASSPRTVNSPLHF; cdr3_nt: TGTGCCAGCAGCCCTCGGACAGTTAATTCACCCCTCCACTTT
j_call: TRBJ1-6; v_call: TRBV5-1; d_call: .; clone_size: .; cdr3_aa: CASSYLQGKSNSPLNF; cdr3_nt: TGCGCCAGCAGCTACTTACAGGGAAAGAGTAATTCACCCCTCAACTTT
j_call: TRBJ2-1; v_call: TRBV9; d_call: TRBD2; clone_size: many; cdr3_aa: CASSVDLGGGVFNEQFF; cdr3_nt: TGTGCCAGCAGCGTAGATCTAGGCGGGGGGGTATTTAATGAGCAGTTCTTC
j_call: TRBJ1-1; v_call: TRBV5-1; d_call: .; clone_size: many; cdr3_aa: CASSLGNSEAFF; cdr3_nt: TGCGCCAGCAGCTTGGGTAACTCTGAAGCTTTCTTT
j_call: TRBJ2-1; v_call: TRBV14; d_call: TRBD1; clone_size: once; cdr3_aa: CASSQVRQGLNEQFF; cdr3_nt: TGTGCCAGCAGCCAAGTGAGACAGGGGCTCAATGAGCAGTTCTTC
j_call: TRBJ2-7; v_call: TRBV10-2; d_call: .; clone_size: many; cdr3_aa: CASTPGNEQYF; cdr3_nt: TGCGCCAGCACCCCAGGGAACGAGCAGTACTTC
j_call: TRBJ1-5; v_call: TRBV5-1; d_call: .; clone_size: .; cdr3_aa: CASSLGGGNQPQHF; cdr3_nt: TGCGCCAGCAGCTTGGGGGGTGGCAATCAGCCCCAGCATTTT
j_call: TRBJ2-7; v_call: TRBV6-5; d_call: TRBD2; clone_size: many; cdr3_aa: CASGRVEQYF; cdr3_nt: TGTGCCAGCGGGAGGGTAGAGCAGTACTTC
j_call: TRBJ1-1; v_call: TRBV5-1; d_call: TRBD1; clone_size: many; cdr3_aa: CASSIGQGSRVNTEAFF; cdr3_nt: TGCGCCAGCAGCATCGGACAGGGGAGTAGGGTGAACACTGAAGCTTTCTTT
j_call: TRBJ2-1; v_call: TRBV14; d_call: .; clone_size: many; cdr3_aa: CASSPPQRRPNELQFF; cdr3_nt: TGTGCCAGCAGCCCTCCTCAGCGGCGGCCTAATGAGTTGCAGTTCTTC
j_call: TRBJ2-5; v_call: TRBV7-2; d_call: .; clone_size: many; cdr3_aa: CASSFYGIQETQYF; cdr3_nt: TGTGCCAGCAGCTTTTACGGGATCCAAGAGACCCAGTACTTC
j_call: TRBJ1-1; v_call: TRBV3-1; d_call: .; clone_size: many; cdr3_aa: CASSQGPGYTEAFF; cdr3_nt: TGTGCCAGCAGCCAGGGACCAGGCTACACTGAAGCTTTCTTT
j_call: TRBJ1-5; v_call: TRBV4-2; d_call: .; clone_size: many; cdr3_aa: CASSQDSGLQPQHF; cdr3_nt: TGTGCCAGCAGCCAAGATTCGGGGCTCCAGCCCCAGCATTTT
j_call: TRBJ2-5; v_call: TRBV20-1; d_call: .; clone_size: many; cdr3_aa: CSARGGAQETQYF; cdr3_nt: TGCAGTGCTAGAGGCGGGGCCCAAGAGACCCAGTACTTC
j_call: TRBJ2-3; v_call: TRBV5-1; d_call: .; clone_size: many; cdr3_aa: CASSDSTDTQYF; cdr3_nt: TGCGCCAGCAGTGACAGCACAGATACGCAGTATTTT
j_call: TRBJ2-5; v_call: TRBV18; d_call: .; clone_size: .; cdr3_aa: CASSPQETQYF; cdr3_nt: TGTGCCAGCTCACCCCAAGAGACCCAGTACTTC
j_call: TRBJ1-2; v_call: TRBV27; d_call: TRBD1; clone_size: many; cdr3_aa: CASSERTGFGYTF; cdr3_nt: TGTGCCAGCAGTGAACGGACAGGGTTTGGCTACACCTTC
j_call: TRBJ2-7; v_call: TRBV6-2/TRBV6-3; d_call: TRBD1; clone_size: many; cdr3_aa: CASSYAVGSGQGAYEQYF; cdr3_nt: TGTGCCAGCAGTTACGCGGTGGGTTCAGGACAGGGGGCCTACGAGCAGTACTTC
j_call: TRBJ1-2; v_call: TRBV5-1; d_call: .; clone_size: many; cdr3_aa: CASSLEANYGYTF; cdr3_nt: TGCGCCAGCAGCTTAGAGGCGAACTATGGCTACACCTTC
j_call: TRBJ1-2; v_call: TRBV12-3/TRBV12-4; d_call: .; clone_size: many; cdr3_aa: CASSLVVGTYGYTF; cdr3_nt: TGTGCCAGCAGTTTGGTAGTAGGGACCTATGGCTACACCTTC
j_call: TRBJ1-2; v_call: TRBV11-2; d_call: .; clone_size: .; cdr3_aa: CASSQGSGYTF; cdr3_nt: TGTGCCAGCAGCCAGGGGTCTGGCTACACCTTC
j_call: TRBJ2-7; v_call: TRBV20-1; d_call: .; clone_size: many; cdr3_aa: CSAGQTASYEQYF; cdr3_nt: TGCAGTGCTGGCCAGACAGCGTCTTACGAGCAGTACTTC
j_call: TRBJ1-2; v_call: TRBV20-1; d_call: .; clone_size: many; cdr3_aa: CSARSREDGYTF; cdr3_nt: TGCAGTGCTAGGTCCCGGGAGGATGGCTACACCTTC
j_call: TRBJ2-7; v_call: TRBV5-1; d_call: TRBD2; clone_size: many; cdr3_aa: CASSDRTSGNSYEQYF; cdr3_nt: TGCGCCAGCAGCGACCGGACTAGCGGGAACTCCTACGAGCAGTACTTC
j_call: TRBJ2-1; v_call: TRBV27; d_call: .; clone_size: many; cdr3_aa: CASRPTAGNEQFF; cdr3_nt: TGTGCCAGCCGCCCTACGGCGGGCAATGAGCAGTTCTTC
j_call: TRBJ2-3; v_call: TRBV29-1; d_call: TRBD2; clone_size: many; cdr3_aa: CSVERWPGLAARGDTQYF; cdr3_nt: TGCAGCGTTGAAAGGTGGCCCGGACTAGCGGCGAGGGGAGATACGCAGTATTTT
j_call: TRBJ2-7; v_call: TRBV28; d_call: .; clone_size: many; cdr3_aa: CASSPVGIRLREYF; cdr3_nt: TGTGCCAGCAGTCCCGTCGGGATACGTCTACGGGAGTACTTC
j_call: TRBJ2-5; v_call: TRBV4-1; d_call: .; clone_size: many; cdr3_aa: CASRAVGVVETQYF; cdr3_nt: TGCGCCAGCAGGGCAGTTGGTGTGGTGGAGACCCAGTACTTC
j_call: TRBJ2-3; v_call: TRBV5-1; d_call: .; clone_size: many; cdr3_aa: CASSLGRDPDTQYF; cdr3_nt: TGCGCCAGCAGCTTGGGACGGGACCCAGATACGCAGTATTTT
j_call: TRBJ2-4; v_call: TRBV20-1; d_call: .; clone_size: many; cdr3_aa: CSVRRNIQYF; cdr3_nt: TGCAGTGTCCGAAGGAACATTCAGTACTTC
j_call: TRBJ2-1; v_call: TRBV5-6; d_call: .; clone_size: few; cdr3_aa: CASSLAGVSAGQFF; cdr3_nt: TGTGCCAGCAGCTTGGCCGGTGTATCTGCGGGGCAGTTCTTC
j_call: TRBJ1-2; v_call: TRBV7-2; d_call: .; clone_size: few; cdr3_aa: CASRYKVGGATNGYTF; cdr3_nt: TGTGCCAGCAGATACAAGGTTGGGGGCGCGACGAATGGCTACACCTTC
j_call: TRBJ2-3; v_call: TRBV6-6; d_call: TRBD2; clone_size: many; cdr3_aa: CASSYGTSGSKTDTQYF; cdr3_nt: TGTGCCAGCAGTTATGGGACTAGCGGGAGCAAGACAGATACGCAGTATTTT
j_call: TRBJ2-1; v_call: TRBV20-1; d_call: TRBD2; clone_size: many; cdr3_aa: CSARELIAGVSYNEQFF; cdr3_nt: TGCAGTGCTAGAGAGCTTATAGCGGGAGTGTCCTACAATGAGCAGTTCTTC
j_call: TRBJ1-2; v_call: TRBV29-1; d_call: TRBD1; clone_size: many; cdr3_aa: CSVEGDRGPDGYTF; cdr3_nt: TGCAGCGTTGAAGGGGACAGGGGGCCTGATGGCTACACCTTC
j_call: TRBJ1-2; v_call: TRBV5-1; d_call: .; clone_size: .; cdr3_aa: CASSPVPGHGFGYTF; cdr3_nt: TGCGCCAGCAGCCCGGTACCCGGACATGGTTTCGGCTACACCTTC
j_call: TRBJ1-5; v_call: TRBV7-2; d_call: .; clone_size: few; cdr3_aa: CASSLGNRGAQNF; cdr3_nt: TGTGCCAGCAGCTTGGGGAACCGAGGGGCCCAGAATTTT
j_call: TRBJ1-6; v_call: TRBV12-3/TRBV12-4; d_call: TRBD1; clone_size: .; cdr3_aa: CASSRTGQVGSPLNF; cdr3_nt: TGTGCCAGCAGTCGTACGGGACAGGTGGGGTCACCCCTCAACTTT
j_call: TRBJ2-3; v_call: TRBV10-3; d_call: .; clone_size: many; cdr3_aa: CAISERAGRSTDTQYF; cdr3_nt: TGTGCCATCAGTGAGAGGGCGGGGAGGAGCACAGATACGCAGTATTTT
j_call: TRBJ2-5; v_call: TRBV20-1; d_call: .; clone_size: many; cdr3_aa: CSARGSPQETQYF; cdr3_nt: TGCAGTGCTAGAGGGTCCCCACAAGAGACCCAGTACTTC
j_call: TRBJ1-2; v_call: TRBV21-1; d_call: .; clone_size: many; cdr3_aa: CASSSEHRDRHYGYTF; cdr3_nt: TGTGCCAGCAGCTCCGAACACCGGGACAGGCACTATGGCTACACCTTC